These T cell receptor beta chains were read from a single sample in a study of T cell clonotyping in hematopoietic cell transplantation. The repertoire was sequenced with immunoSEQ multiplex PCR; TCRdb's copy has only in-frame clones and lacks some. The table has roughly 5,200 clones, 15% to 20% seen once. Sequenced here: PBMCs, sampled 180 days after allogeneic stem cell transplant. The receptor set was obtained from a male patient in his late teens or twenties who had an allogeneic stem cell transplant, so the T cells may come from the graft donor. Some clones in this sample may be carry-over from other donors' samples. Both conserved end residues are part of each CDR3. D genes are given only for firm matches. Clone size is shown for a subset of rows, as once, few, many or a class of expanded clone.

len	d_gene	j_gene	abundance	v_gene	CDR3nt	CDR3aa
15	.	TRBJ2-7	.	TRBV28	TGTGCCAGCAGTTTATTGGGGGGCGATCTTTACGAGCAGTACTTC	CASSLLGGDLYEQYF
14	.	TRBJ1-2	.	TRBV30	TGTGCCTGGAGTGTACGCGAAGGGTACGATGGCTACACCTTC	CAWSVREGYDGYTF
15	TRBD2	TRBJ2-7	.	TRBV30	TGTGCCTGGTCTACCGGGACTAGCGGGCCCTACGAGCAGTACTTC	CAWSTGTSGPYEQYF
15	TRBD2	TRBJ2-2	.	TRBV30	TGTGCCTCCGAGCCGGGACTAGCGTACATCGGGGAGCTGTTTTTT	CASEPGLAYIGELFF
12	.	TRBJ2-3	medium-sized	TRBV30	TGTGCCTGGGGGACACCGACAGATACGCAGTATTTT	CAWGTPTDTQYF
13	.	TRBJ2-1	few	TRBV30	TGTGCCTGGAGTACGTCGGGTTACAATGAGCAGTTCTTC	CAWSTSGYNEQFF
11	.	TRBJ2-5	.	TRBV30	TGTGCCTGGAGTGTACGAGAGACCCAGTACTTC	CAWSVRETQYF
13	.	TRBJ2-5	few	TRBV9	TGTGCCAGCAGCGGCAGTGGGGGGGAGACCCAGTACTTC	CASSGSGGETQYF
14	.	TRBJ1-5	.	TRBV30	TGTGCCTGGAGTGGGGGACCTAAAAATCAGCCCCAGCATTTT	CAWSGGPKNQPQHF
15	TRBD1	TRBJ1-2	.	TRBV28	TGTGCCAGCAGTAGGACAGGGAGGGAGGGCTATGGCTACACCTTC	CASSRTGREGYGYTF